A single sample is the source of the 18 T cell receptor beta chains below, sequenced in a study of post-analysis software for immune sequencing data. Overall study findings and caveats: Compared with controls, patients had more of 4 to 6 TRBV segments, including TRBV5-6, TRBV5-1 and TRBV20-1.

TCR beta cDNA libraries had unique molecular identifiers. TCRdb used MiXCR to reprocess the PCR reads, holding one entry per CDR3 protein. The sample holds about 680,000 distinct CDR3 sequences; over 45% are singletons and the top ten take around 11%. Their specific antigens are unknown. Sequenced sample: blood. These receptors came from a girl aged 2 to 9 with multiple sclerosis.

This chain links TRBV20-1 with TRBJ2-5, with D tentatively TRBD2 (6 bases). Judging by the DNA end, TRBJ2-7 fits better; the J call may be wrong. Per the germline V gene, CDR1 is DFQATT and CDR2 is SNEGSKA (reference sequence). The CDR3 is made up of 15 amino acids. As DNA, the CDR3 is TGCAGTGCTAGAGGTCGCGTGGCAGCGGGCTACGAGCAGTACTTC. This encodes CSARGRVAAGYEQYF.

This clonotype was seen more than once but under ten times. The junction and the germline gene differ at one end; a read error may be behind it. The V call is TRBV7-8, the J call TRBJ2-1; 7 bases map to TRBD1. This CDR3 has 14 amino acids. Germline loops: CDR1 SGHVS, CDR2 FQNEAQ. In DNA form, the CDR3 reads TGTGTCAGCAGCTTAGACTTCAGGGGGAACGAGCAGTTCTTC. Residues: CVSSLDFRGNEQFF.

J is TRBJ2-7 and V is TRBV6-5, with 9 bases identical to TRBD1. This CDR3 region has 17 residues. CDR1 is MNHEY and CDR2 is SVGAGI in the germline V gene. J was trimmed by 3 bases and V by 6 bases; bases with no gene match: 15. CDR3 sequence: CASSLIQGARKDYEQYF. The CDR3 DNA sequence: TGTGCCAGCAGCCTGATACAGGGGGCCCGAAAAGACTACGAGCAGTACTTC.

V usage is TRBV7-9 and J usage is TRBJ2-3, with 8 positions matching TRBD2. The ends lost 3 bases at V and 0 bases at J; junction bases unmatched: 5. CDR1 SEHNR and CDR2 FQNEAQ come from the germline V gene (reference sequence). This CDR3 has 16 amino acids. CDR3 in DNA: TGTGCCAGCAGCTTGCCCCTAGCGGGCAGCACAGATACGCAGTATTTT. It encodes CASSLPLAGSTDTQYF.

This rearrangement joins TRBV20-1 to TRBJ1-2; D gene uncertain. This CDR3 region has 11 residues. Germline CDR1 reads DFQATT; CDR2 reads SNEGSKA (reference sequence). The germline V and J ends were trimmed by 3 bases and 8 bases, with 10 bases remaining between them. The CDR3 DNA reads as TGCAGTGCTAGTGGAGATAAAGGCTACACCTTC. Protein: CSASGDKGYTF.

V gene TRBV7-2 combines with J gene TRBJ1-2; D gene unclear. Germline CDR1 reads SGHTA; CDR2 reads FQGNSA. The V gene lost 5 bases and the J gene lost 4 bases, with 14 bases spanning the gap. The CDR3 runs 14 residues. In DNA form, the CDR3 reads TGTGCCAGCAGCCCGTTAGGGCAGTTCTATGGCTACACCTTC. Its translation: CASSPLGQFYGYTF.

This clonotype turned up a few times. The chain is built from TRBV21-1 and TRBJ2-7. TRBV21-1 is described as a pseudogene. The CDR3 consists of 10 residues. CDR3 coding DNA: TGTGCCACCCGAGAAGAAGAGCAGTACTTC. It encodes CATREEEQYF.

This chain links TRBV29-1 with TRBJ1-5; 8 bases are a match to TRBD1. Looked up from germline, CDR1 is SQVTM and CDR2 is ANQGSEA. V was pared by 0 bases and J by 6 bases, with 10 bases of the junction left unmatched. The CDR3 spans 16 residues. CDR3 in DNA: TGCAGCGTTGAAGATCCCACAGGGGGTAGAGGTCAGCCCCAGCATTTT. It is translated as CSVEDPTGGRGQPQHF.

The chain employs TRBV14 and TRBJ2-1; TRBD1 is a possible D gene (5 bases). Per the germline V gene, CDR1 is SGHDN and CDR2 is FVKESK. The V end lost 5 bases, the J end lost 5 bases, and 13 bases lay between the germline ends. CDR3 length: 14 residues. In DNA, the CDR3 is TGTGCCAGCAGCGGTAGGTGGACACACAATGAGCAGTTCTTC. It codes for CASSGRWTHNEQFF.

The CDR3 is CASSLGLGFRDTQYF. The CDR3 coding sequence is TGTGCCAGCAGTTTGGGACTAGGGTTTCGAGATACGCAGTATTTT. The chain links TRBV6-5 to TRBJ2-3, with 8 bases lining up with TRBD2. Germline V lookup: CDR1 MNHEY, CDR2 SVGAGI. Trimming removed 4 bases from V and 5 bases from J; junction bases left unmatched: 8. This CDR3 is 15 amino acids long.

This clonotype has just a few counts. The rearrangement joins TRBV10-3 to TRBJ2-6; D not resolved. Germline CDR1 and CDR2: ENHRY and SYGVKD. V shed 3 bases and J shed 0 bases, with 9 bases lying between them. The CDR3 is 16 amino acids. The CDR3 region is CAISEGQFSGANVLTF. The DNA for the CDR3 is TGTGCCATCAGTGAAGGGCAGTTCTCTGGGGCCAACGTCCTGACTTTC.

The rearrangement links TRBV7-9 to TRBJ2-1; 8 nucleotides line up with TRBD1. The V gene end was trimmed by 4 bases and the J gene end by 0 bases; junction bases not matched to a gene: 17. CDR1 and CDR2 from the germline V gene are SEHNR and FQNEAQ (reference sequence). This CDR3 spans 20 amino acids. As DNA, the CDR3 is TGTGCCAGCAGCTCCGTATCGACAGGGGCGCCCCCGAGCTCCTACAATGAGCAGTTCTTC. Its translation is CASSSVSTGAPPSSYNEQFF. Based on the CDR3 plus reference TRBV7-9 and TRBJ2-1, the full variable domain is DTGVSQNPRHKITKRGQNVTFRCDPISEHNRLYWYRQTLGQGPEFLTYFQNEAQLEKSRLLSDRFSAERPKGSFSTLEIQRTEQGDSAMYLCASSSVSTGAPPSSYNEQFFGPGTRLTVL.

This clonotype was counted between two and nine times. The chain joins TRBV20-1 to TRBJ2-1, with 10 bases fitting TRBD2. Germline assignment: CDR1 DFQATT and CDR2 SNEGSKA (reference sequence). J was trimmed by 8 bases and V by 4 bases; bases with no gene match: 8. The CDR3 contains 14 residues. CDR3 sequence (DNA): TGCAGTGCTAAAAGCGGGGGGGCCCGTCATGAGCAGTTCTTC. Protein: CSAKSGGARHEQFF.

J is TRBJ1-4 and V is TRBV11-2, with TRBD1 matching over 7 bases. This CDR3 comprises 15 residues. The V and J ends lost 8 bases and 3 bases, in that order; junction bases with no gene match: 9. Germline assignment: CDR1 SGHAT and CDR2 FQNNGV. CDR3 amino acids: CASETGMHSNEKLFF. In DNA form, the CDR3 reads TGTGCCAGCGAGACAGGGATGCACTCTAATGAAAAACTGTTTTTT.

As for this clonotype: A junction end diverges from the germline sequence, so it may reflect a read error. The V and J genes are TRBV5-1 and TRBJ2-3; unclear D gene. This CDR3 is built from 15 residues. Germline V gene lookup returns CDR1 SGHRS and CDR2 YFSETQ. CDR3 sequence: CAGSFQRHSTDTQYF. The CDR3 DNA reads as TGCGCCGGCAGCTTCCAGCGCCATAGCACAGATACGCAGTATTTT.

This clonotype was seen more than once but under ten times. The gene calls are TRBV5-1 and TRBJ1-2, with D unclear. Germline CDR1 is SGHRS and CDR2 is YFSETQ. The CDR3 length is 15 residues. V lost 0 bases to trimming and J lost 3 bases, with 12 bases between them. CDR3 region: CASSLGSSVDYGYTF. The CDR3, as DNA: TGCGCCAGCAGCTTGGGTTCGTCTGTGGACTATGGCTACACCTTC.

As concerns this clonotype: One end of the junction is discordant with germline, which a read error may explain. The chain combines TRBV20-1 with TRBJ1-1, with D tentatively TRBD1 (6 bases). Germline V gene lookup returns CDR1 DFQATT and CDR2 SNEGSKA (reference sequence). The CDR3 runs 14 residues. The CDR3 DNA follows: TGCAGCGCTAGCGGGGGGCGGGTGAACACTGAAGCTTTCTTT. Translating it yields CSASGGRVNTEAFF.

Turning to this clonotype: Germline and junction disagree at one end, which may indicate a read error. The gene calls are TRBV29-1 and TRBJ2-7; D possibly corresponds to TRBD1 (5 bases). The CDR3 runs to 14 residues. Germline V gene data show CDR1 as SQVTM and CDR2 as ANQGSEA. This CDR3 reads CSVQEPGMGYEQYF. The CDR3 DNA sequence: TGCAGCGTTCAAGAACCAGGGATGGGATACGAGCAGTACTTC.